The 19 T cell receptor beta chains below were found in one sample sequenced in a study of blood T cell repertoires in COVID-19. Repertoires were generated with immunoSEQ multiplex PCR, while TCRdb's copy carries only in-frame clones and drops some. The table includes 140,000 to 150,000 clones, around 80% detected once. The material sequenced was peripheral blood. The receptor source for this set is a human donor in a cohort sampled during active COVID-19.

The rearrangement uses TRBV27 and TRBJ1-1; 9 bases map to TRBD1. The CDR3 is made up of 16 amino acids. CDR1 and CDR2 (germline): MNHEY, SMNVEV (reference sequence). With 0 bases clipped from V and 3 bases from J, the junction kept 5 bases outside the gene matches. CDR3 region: CASSLSPTGGDTEAFF. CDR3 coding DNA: TGTGCCAGCAGTTTATCCCCGACAGGGGGAGACACTGAAGCTTTCTTT.

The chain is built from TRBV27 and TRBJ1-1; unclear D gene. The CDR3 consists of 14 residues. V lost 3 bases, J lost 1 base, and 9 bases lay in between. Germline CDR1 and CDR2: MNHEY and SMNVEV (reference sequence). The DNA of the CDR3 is TGTGCCAGCAGTTTGAGAGGTGGGAACACTGAAGCTTTCTTT. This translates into CASSLRGGNTEAFF.

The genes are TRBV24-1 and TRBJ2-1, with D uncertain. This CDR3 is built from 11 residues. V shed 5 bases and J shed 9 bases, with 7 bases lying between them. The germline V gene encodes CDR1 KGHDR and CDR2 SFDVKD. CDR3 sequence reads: CATSAAGEQFF. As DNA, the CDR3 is TGTGCCACCAGTGCTGCCGGTGAGCAGTTCTTC.

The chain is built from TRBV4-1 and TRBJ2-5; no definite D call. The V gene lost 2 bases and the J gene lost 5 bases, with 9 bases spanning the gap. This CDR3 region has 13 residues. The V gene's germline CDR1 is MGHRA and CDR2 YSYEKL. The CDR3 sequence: CASSQIPGETQYF. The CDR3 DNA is TGCGCCAGCAGCCAAATCCCCGGGGAGACCCAGTACTTC.

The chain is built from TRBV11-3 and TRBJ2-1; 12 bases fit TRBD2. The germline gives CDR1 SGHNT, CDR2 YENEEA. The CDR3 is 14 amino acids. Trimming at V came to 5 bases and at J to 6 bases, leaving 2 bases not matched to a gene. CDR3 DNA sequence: TGTGCCAGCAGCGGACTAGCGGGAAGCAATGAGCAGTTCTTC. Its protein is CASSGLAGSNEQFF. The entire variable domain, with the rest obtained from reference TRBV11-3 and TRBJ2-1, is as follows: EAGVVQSPRYKIIEKKQPVAFWCNPISGHNTLYWYLQNLGQGPELLIRYENEEAVDDSQLPKDRFSAERLKGVDSTLKIQPAELGDSAVYLCASSGLAGSNEQFFGPGTRLTVL.

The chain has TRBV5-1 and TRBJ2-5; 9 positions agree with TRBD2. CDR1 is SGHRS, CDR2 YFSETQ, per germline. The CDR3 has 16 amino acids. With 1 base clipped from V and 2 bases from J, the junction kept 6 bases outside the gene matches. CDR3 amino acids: CASSLWRAGGQETQYF. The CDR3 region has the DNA TGCGCCAGCAGCTTGTGGCGGGCGGGGGGGCAAGAGACCCAGTACTTC.

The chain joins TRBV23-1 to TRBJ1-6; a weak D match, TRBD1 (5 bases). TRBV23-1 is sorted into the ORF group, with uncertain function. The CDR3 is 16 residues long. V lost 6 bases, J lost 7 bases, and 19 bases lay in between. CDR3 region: CASSPGQLHGNSPLHF. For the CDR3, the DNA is TGCGCCAGCAGCCCTGGACAATTACATGGGAATTCACCCCTCCACTTT.

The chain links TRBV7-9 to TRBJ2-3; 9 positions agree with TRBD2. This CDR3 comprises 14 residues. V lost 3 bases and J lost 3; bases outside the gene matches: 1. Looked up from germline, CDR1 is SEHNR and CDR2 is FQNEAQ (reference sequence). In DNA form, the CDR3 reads TGTGCCAGCAGCTTGGCGGGGGGGACAGATACGCAGTATTTT. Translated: CASSLAGGTDTQYF. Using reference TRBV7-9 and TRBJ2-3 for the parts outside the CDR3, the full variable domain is DTGVSQNPRHKITKRGQNVTFRCDPISEHNRLYWYRQTLGQGPEFLTYFQNEAQLEKSRLLSDRFSAERPKGSFSTLEIQRTEQGDSAMYLCASSLAGGTDTQYFGPGTRLTVL.

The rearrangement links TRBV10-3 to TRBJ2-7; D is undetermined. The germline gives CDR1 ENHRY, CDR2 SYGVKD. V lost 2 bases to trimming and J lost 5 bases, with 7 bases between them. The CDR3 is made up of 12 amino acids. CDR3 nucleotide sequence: TGTGCCATCAGTGAGAAGGCGGACGAGCAGTACTTC. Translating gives CAISEKADEQYF.

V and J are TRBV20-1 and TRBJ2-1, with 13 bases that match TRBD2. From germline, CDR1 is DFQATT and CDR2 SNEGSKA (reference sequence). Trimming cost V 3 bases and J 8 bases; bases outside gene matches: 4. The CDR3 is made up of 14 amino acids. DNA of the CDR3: TGCAGTGCTAGTACTAGCGGGGGGGCCCATGAGCAGTTCTTC. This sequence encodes CSASTSGGAHEQFF.

DNA of the CDR3: TGTGCCAGCAGTGAAACATTACAGGAGAACACTGAAGCTTTCTTT. Translating it yields CASSETLQENTEAFF. This chain uses TRBV2 with TRBJ1-1, with D possibly matching TRBD1 (5 bases). The CDR3 is 15 residues long. The germline V gene has CDR1 SNHLY and CDR2 FYNNEI. Trimming left V 2 bases short and J 1 base short, with 11 bases between.

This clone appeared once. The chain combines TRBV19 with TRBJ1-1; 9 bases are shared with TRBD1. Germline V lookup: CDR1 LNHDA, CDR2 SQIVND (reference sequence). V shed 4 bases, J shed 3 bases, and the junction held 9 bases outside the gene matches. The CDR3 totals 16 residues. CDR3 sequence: CASSNPPGTGYTEAFF. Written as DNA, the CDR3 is TGTGCCAGTAGTAACCCGCCCGGGACAGGGTACACTGAAGCTTTCTTT.

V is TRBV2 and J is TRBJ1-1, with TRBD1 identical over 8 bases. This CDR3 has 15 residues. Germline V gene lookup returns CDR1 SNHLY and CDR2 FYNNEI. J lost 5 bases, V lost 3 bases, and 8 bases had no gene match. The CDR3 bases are TGTGCCAGCAGTGAGTCTAGGACAGGGAGGACTGAAGCTTTCTTT. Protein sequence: CASSESRTGRTEAFF.

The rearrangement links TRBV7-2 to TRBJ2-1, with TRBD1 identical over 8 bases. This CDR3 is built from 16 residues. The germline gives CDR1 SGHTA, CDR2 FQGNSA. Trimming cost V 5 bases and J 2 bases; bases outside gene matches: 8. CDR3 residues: CASSPRTGLTYNEQFF. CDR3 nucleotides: TGTGCCAGCAGCCCCCGGACAGGGCTTACCTACAATGAGCAGTTCTTC.

In nucleotides, the CDR3 is TGCAGTGCTAGTACACAAAACACCGGGGAGCTGTTTTTT. The encoded protein is CSASTQNTGELFF. The chain joins TRBV20-1 to TRBJ2-2; D call uncertain. Trimming left V 3 bases short and J 2 bases short, with 7 bases between. Germline values: CDR1 DFQATT, CDR2 SNEGSKA (reference sequence). The CDR3 extends over 13 amino acids.

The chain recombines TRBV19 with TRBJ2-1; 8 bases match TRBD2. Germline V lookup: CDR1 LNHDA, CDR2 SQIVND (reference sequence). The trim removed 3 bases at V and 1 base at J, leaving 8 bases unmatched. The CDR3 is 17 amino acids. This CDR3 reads CASSMAGGQLSYNEQFF. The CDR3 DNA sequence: TGTGCCAGTAGTATGGCGGGGGGACAACTTTCCTACAATGAGCAGTTCTTC.

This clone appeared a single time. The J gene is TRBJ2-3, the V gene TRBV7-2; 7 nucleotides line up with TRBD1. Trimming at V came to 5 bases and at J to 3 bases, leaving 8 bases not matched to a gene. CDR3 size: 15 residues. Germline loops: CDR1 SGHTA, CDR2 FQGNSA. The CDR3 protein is CASSPTGVGTDTQYF. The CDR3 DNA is TGTGCCAGCAGCCCCACAGGGGTGGGGACAGATACGCAGTATTTT.

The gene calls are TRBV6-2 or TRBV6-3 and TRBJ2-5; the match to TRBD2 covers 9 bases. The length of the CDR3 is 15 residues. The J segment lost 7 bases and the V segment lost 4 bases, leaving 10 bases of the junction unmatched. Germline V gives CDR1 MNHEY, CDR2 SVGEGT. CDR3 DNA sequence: TGTGCCAGCAGTTCCCCCGCGGGGGGGCTGAGGACCCAGTACTTC. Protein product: CASSSPAGGLRTQYF.

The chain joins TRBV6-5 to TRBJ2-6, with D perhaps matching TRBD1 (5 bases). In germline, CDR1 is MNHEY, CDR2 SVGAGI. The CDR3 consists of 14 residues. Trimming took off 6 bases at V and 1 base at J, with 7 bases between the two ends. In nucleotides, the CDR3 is TGTGCCAGCAGGCGGACATCTGGGGCCAACGTCCTGACTTTC. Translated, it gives CASRRTSGANVLTF.